This TCR beta chain was sequenced in a study of naive and memory T cell subsets. Amplification of ligated cDNA took four PCR rounds with SP2 and nested alpha and beta constant primers. Reverse transcription of blood and skin TCR RNA was primed at alpha and beta constant regions. TCRdb recomputed calls from the 5' RACE reads with MiXCR, one row per CDR3 protein. The data contain fewer than 40,000 distinct CDR3 sequences, about a sixth of them singletons. Study findings and constraints: This RNA-based method may be sensitive to activation-related transcript changes.

TCR cDNA received a 3' ligated oligonucleotide that carried a UMI. RNA was extracted from roughly 2.5 ml of whole blood of healthy adults. This clonotype is termed medium-sized (0.01 to 0.1%). Its antigen is unknown. This TCR was recovered from a female donor in good health.

The CDR3 bases are TGTGCCAGCAGGAAAGGACAGGGTCGCACCGGGGAGCTGTTTTTT. Amino acid sequence: CASRKGQGRTGELFF. The chain has TRBV6-1 and TRBJ2-2, with 8 bases that match TRBD1. J was trimmed by 4 bases and V by 6 bases; bases with no gene match: 7. The CDR3 covers 15 residues. The germline CDR1 and CDR2 sequences are MNHNS and SASEGT.